The clone carrying this T cell receptor beta chain was seen more than once but under ten times. What it binds is not known. This CDR3 spans 14 amino acids. V lost 5 bases, J lost 6 bases, and 17 bases lay in between. Germline V lookup: CDR1 SGHTA, CDR2 FQGNSA. This entry comes from a study of vaccination and CD4 T cells after COVID-19. Study-level background: Two-dose vaccination with either BNT162b2 or mRNA-1273 was given to participants.

The treatment: approximately nine-day PBMC culture with coronavirus spike peptide pools or control peptides (ViraFEST assay). Replacement of half the medium with fresh IL-2 medium took place on days 3 and 7. The assay that was used to sequence DNA from cultured CD4+ T cells was the Oncomine TCR Beta short-read assay. After culture, CD4+ T cells served as the source for genomic DNA extraction. Via MiXCR, TCRdb re-called the PCR reads, giving one row per CDR3 protein. The sample holds around 20,000 distinct CDR3 sequences, about 40% seen once. The specimen comprised CD4+ T cells from blood, cultured in vitro, sampled before SARS-CoV-2 vaccination. The TCR sequence derives from a human donor who had recovered from COVID-19. The chain recombines TRBV7-2 with TRBJ2-7, with D possibly matching TRBD2 (6 bases). The CDR3, as DNA: TGTGCCAGCAGCCCAGCGAGGGCCGGGGGCGAGCAGTACTTC. This codes for CASSPARAGGEQYF.